This T cell receptor beta chain was captured by sequencing in a study of Graves' ophthalmopathy and Graves' hyperthyroidism (dated by TCRdb to the late 2010s). In the study overall: Hyperthyroidism was considered stable if no progression to ophthalmopathy occurred within 18 months of follow-up. Once sampling was done, hyperthyroidism patients were given methimazole at a starting dose of 30 mg daily, while ophthalmopathy patients were given high-dose intravenous methylprednisolone. An independent validation cohort was composed of 18 hyperthyroidism patients and more than 15 patients who later progressed from hyperthyroidism to ophthalmopathy. In total, approximately 130 blood samples were TCR-sequenced: approximately 42 ophthalmopathy, some 72 hyperthyroidism and some 17 hyperthyroidism-to-ophthalmopathy patients. In five or six hyperthyroidism patients, T-cell repertoires of thyroid tissue and blood were compared. The study used TCR beta repertoire signatures to distinguish Graves' ophthalmopathy from Graves' hyperthyroidism and to predict progression to ophthalmopathy. To explore V-J signatures that distinguish ophthalmopathy from hyperthyroidism, a discovery set of 90 to 100 patients was enrolled, made up of under 50 with ophthalmopathy and some 58 with stable hyperthyroidism. Beyond this particular receptor, the publication reports: No statistical method was used to predetermine the sample size, and group allocation was not hidden from the investigators. Among expanded thyroid clonotypes with frequency above 0.001, most also showed up in blood, which suggests that blood repertoires may reflect the thyroid immune response. In cross-validation, the 13-signature model distinguished ophthalmopathy from stable hyperthyroidism with 85% to 90% sensitivity and around 81% specificity, and in the test set the corresponding values were roughly 80% and 75%. In validation, the model predicted ophthalmopathy progression with 55% to 71% sensitivity and about 73% specificity; approximately 12 predicted patients were CT-confirmed with GO in a median of approximately 6.2 months.

Patients with hyperthyroidism were aged 18 to 65 years, had been newly diagnosed, and had a disease duration of less than 2 months. Patients with other autoimmune diseases, uncontrolled infections, pregnancy or lactation were excluded from the study. Clinical symptoms, serum thyroxine, TRAb, thyroid ultrasound and orbital computed tomography formed the basis of the diagnosis. Total RNA was extracted with Trizol reagent and quality-checked on an Agilent 2100 Bioanalyzer. The CDR3 has 15 amino acids, counting the end cysteine and phenylalanine. The only DNA kept is the CDR3, 45 bases in frame from the first base. V is shortened by 0 bases, J by 2 bases, and the region joining them spans 10 bases. The germline V gene (reference sequence) specifies PRHDT as CDR1 and FYEKMQ as CDR2. For repertoire sequencing, the TCR beta CDR3 regions were amplified from RNA transcripts. A first-round RT-PCR used HTBI primers with the Qiagen OneStep RT-PCR kit, followed by a second-round multiplex PCR, size selection and purification. The libraries underwent paired-end sequencing with 100 bp reads on an Illumina HiSeq2000. On the authors' methods: SOAPnuke was used for read processing, and reads with adapters, uncalled bases, a mean Phred below 15, or no exact constant-primer or identifier match were discarded. COPE v1.2.5 was used to merge high-quality paired reads. Each unique nucleotide sequence was defined as a clonotype, and clonotypes were aligned to IMGT TRB V, D and J references with MiTCR v1.1. The analysis was limited to V-J combinations with a frequency above 0.0001, which together covered just over 98% of the repertoires. For each V-J combination, a TCR clonal expansion and chaos score was defined as F50 clonal expansion divided by the chaos observed in the TCRdist matrix. Welch's t-statistics and random forest were used to narrow the features down to about a dozen V-J combinations, which were then fed into a naive Bayes classifier. The Morisita-Horn index was used to measure how similar the thyroid and blood repertoires were. TCRdb applied fastp at Q25 and MiXCR to the public reads, then kept only in-frame beta chains. Each entry merges the rows of one CDR3 protein and shows their most common DNA and genes. These V and J calls derive from TCRdb rather than the authors' analysis. Recorded for this sample are about 600,000 distinct CDR3 sequences; 35% to 40% of them occurred a single time. The ten most abundant clones make up about 4.2% of the sample.

This clonotype was detected many times. Its antigen is not yet known. One base away there is no much larger clone; base qualities are not given. The rearranged chain carries TRBV13 and TRBJ2-5, with the D segment identity uncertain. This sequence originates from an adult man with Graves' hyperthyroidism. Sequenced sample: peripheral blood or thyroid tissue (not recorded which). The CDR3 is CASSLGQGWQETQYF. The nucleotide sequence reads TGTGCCAGCAGCTTAGGGCAAGGGTGGCAAGAGACCCAGTACTTC.